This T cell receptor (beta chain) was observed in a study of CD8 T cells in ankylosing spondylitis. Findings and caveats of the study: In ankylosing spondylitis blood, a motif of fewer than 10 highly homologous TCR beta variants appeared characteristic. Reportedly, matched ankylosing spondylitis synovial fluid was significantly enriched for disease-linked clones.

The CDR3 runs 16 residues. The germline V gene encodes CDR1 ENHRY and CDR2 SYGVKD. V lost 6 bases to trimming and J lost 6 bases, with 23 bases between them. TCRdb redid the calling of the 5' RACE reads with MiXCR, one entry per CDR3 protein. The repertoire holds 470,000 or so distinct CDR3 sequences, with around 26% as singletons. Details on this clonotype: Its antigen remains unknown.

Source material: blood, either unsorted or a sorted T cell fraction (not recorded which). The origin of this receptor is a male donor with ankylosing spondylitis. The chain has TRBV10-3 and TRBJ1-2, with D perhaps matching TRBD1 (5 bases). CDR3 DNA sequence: TGTGCCATCAGCCTCACTGACCGACGCACGGGGGATGGCTACACCTTC. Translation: CAISLTDRRTGDGYTF.